Shown below are 11 T cell receptor beta chains from a single sample sequenced in a study of molecular identifiers for immune sequencing clone quantification. From the PCR reads, TCRdb called clonotypes with MiXCR, one entry per CDR3 protein. The sample consists of nearly 650,000 distinct CDR3 sequences, around 25% of them appearing once. The sequencing input was naive CD8+ T cells from blood, with Jurkat cell RNA spiked in. As for subset: FACS-sorted CD8+CD4-CCR7+CD45RA+ naive T cells. Receptors originate from a human donor in good health. Some libraries in this study had Jurkat cell RNA spiked in.

This clonotype has a handful of counts. The chain uses TRBV27 and TRBJ2-1, with D unclear. CDR1 is MNHEY and CDR2 is SMNVEV in the germline V gene (reference sequence). The CDR3 sequence is 13 residues long. Trimming removed 2 bases at V and 7 bases at J, with 9 bases between. The CDR3 loop reads CASSLDVENEQFF. CDR3 coding DNA: TGTGCCAGCAGTTTAGACGTTGAAAATGAGCAGTTCTTC.

This clonotype was picked up a small number of times. The chain is built from TRBV19 and TRBJ2-1; either TRBD1 or TRBD2 may supply D (5 bases each). The CDR3 has 13 residues. CDR1 is LNHDA and CDR2 is SQIVND in the germline V gene (reference sequence). Trimming removed 5 bases from V and 5 bases from J, with 10 bases in between. The CDR3 bases are TGTGCCAGTAGTTACGGGGCTGACAATGAGCAGTTCTTC. The encoded protein is CASSYGADNEQFF.

This clonotype was seen only a few times. The chain links TRBV29-1 to TRBJ2-7; 10 positions match TRBD2. After removal of 3 bases from V and 0 bases from J, the junction contained 5 bases not matched to a gene. Germline CDR1 is SQVTM and CDR2 is ANQGSEA. This CDR3 contains 15 residues. The CDR3 bases are TGCAGCGTTGATACACTAGCGGGGAACTCCTACGAGCAGTACTTC. Encoded protein: CSVDTLAGNSYEQYF.

This clonotype was detected many times. The J gene is TRBJ1-1, the V gene TRBV12-3 or TRBV12-4, with D maybe TRBD1 (6 bases). The CDR3 consists of 15 residues. V gave up 7 bases and J gave up 1 base, with 16 bases separating them. CDR3: CASTQGGWANTEAFF. Written as DNA, the CDR3 is TGTGCCAGCACTCAAGGGGGTTGGGCGAACACTGAAGCTTTCTTT.

As to this clonotype: Sequence at one end of the junction differs from germline and may be a read error. V gene TRBV12-3 or TRBV12-4 combines with J gene TRBJ2-3; no clear D. This CDR3 region has 16 residues. CDR3 DNA sequence: TGTGCCAGCAGTTCTCCCTCGGCTACCTACACAGATGCGCAGTATTTT. It yields the protein CASSSPSATYTDAQYF.

This clonotype has a count of ten or more. V usage is TRBV2 and J usage is TRBJ2-3; no firm D call. The V end lost 3 bases, the J end lost 4 bases, and 17 bases lay between the germline ends. The germline V gene encodes CDR1 SNHLY and CDR2 FYNNEI. The CDR3 totals 16 residues. The CDR3 coding sequence is TGTGCCAGCAGTGAGGTCCTTTCGAAGAGTCCAGATACGCAGTATTTT. Its translation is CASSEVLSKSPDTQYF.

Note on this clonotype: One base away lies a much larger clone, so this may be a sequencing read error. The rearrangement uses TRBV19 and TRBJ1-5; D not resolved. Germline V CDR1 and CDR2: LNHDA, SQIVND (reference sequence). This CDR3 is built from 15 residues. The CDR3 here is CASGIATRASQPQHF. CDR3 nucleotides: TGTGCCAGTGGTATAGCCACTCGGGCGTCTCAGCCCCAGCATTTT.

Details on this clonotype: This likely traces to a read error, being one base from a far larger clone. The chain combines TRBV6-5 with TRBJ1-5, with D perhaps TRBD1 (5 bases). The CDR3 loop spans 12 amino acids. Trimming took 8 bases from V and 4 from J, leaving 9 bases between them. Germline V CDR1 and CDR2: MNHEY, SVGAGI. This CDR3 reads CASCQGNQPQHF. The CDR3 DNA reads as TGTGCCAGCTGTCAGGGAAATCAGCCCCAGCATTTT.

The rearrangement uses TRBV20-1 and TRBJ1-5, with 8 nucleotides matching TRBD1. The germline CDR1 and CDR2 sequences are DFQATT and SNEGSKA (reference sequence). Germline trimming cut 0 bases from V and 4 bases from J; bases unmatched to any gene: 5. The CDR3 length is 15 residues. The CDR3 reads CSARDRGLWNQPQHF. The CDR3 nucleotides are TGCAGTGCTAGAGACAGGGGGCTATGGAATCAGCCCCAGCATTTT.

The chain couples TRBV27 to TRBJ1-1; no firm D call. The CDR3 covers 20 residues. The V gene's germline CDR1 is MNHEY and CDR2 SMNVEV (reference sequence). Between the trimmed V and J ends, which lost 5 bases and 0 bases, there was a span of 28 bases. The CDR3 coding sequence is TGTGCCAGCAGTCCCTTAACGAGGGAACGGGGTGCAAGGATGAACACTGAAGCTTTCTTT. It yields the protein CASSPLTRERGARMNTEAFF.

Concerning this clonotype itself: This may be a read error, as it is one base from a much larger clone. CDR3 protein: CASSYSWGFESF. The CDR3 bases are TGTGCCAGCAGTTACTCTTGGGGGTTTGAGTCCTTC. The chain uses TRBV6-2 or TRBV6-3 and TRBJ2-1, with D perhaps given as TRBD1 or TRBD2 (5 bases each). Germline-derived CDR1 and CDR2 are MNHEY and SVGEGT. The CDR3 has 12 residues.